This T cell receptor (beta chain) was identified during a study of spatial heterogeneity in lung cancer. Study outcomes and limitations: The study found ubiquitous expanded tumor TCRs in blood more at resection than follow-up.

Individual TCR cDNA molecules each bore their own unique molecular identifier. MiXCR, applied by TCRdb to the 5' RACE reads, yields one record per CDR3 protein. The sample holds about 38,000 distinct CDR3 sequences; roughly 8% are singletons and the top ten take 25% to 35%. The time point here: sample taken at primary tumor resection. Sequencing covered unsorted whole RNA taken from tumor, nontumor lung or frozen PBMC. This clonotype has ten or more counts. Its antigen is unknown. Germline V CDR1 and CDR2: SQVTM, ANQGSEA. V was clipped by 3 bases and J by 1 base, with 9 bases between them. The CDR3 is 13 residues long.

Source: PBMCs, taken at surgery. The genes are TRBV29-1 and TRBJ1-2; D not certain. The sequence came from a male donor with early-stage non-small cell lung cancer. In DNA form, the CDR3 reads TGCAGCGTTGAGTCCGGGATTAACTATGGCTACACCTTC. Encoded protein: CSVESGINYGYTF.